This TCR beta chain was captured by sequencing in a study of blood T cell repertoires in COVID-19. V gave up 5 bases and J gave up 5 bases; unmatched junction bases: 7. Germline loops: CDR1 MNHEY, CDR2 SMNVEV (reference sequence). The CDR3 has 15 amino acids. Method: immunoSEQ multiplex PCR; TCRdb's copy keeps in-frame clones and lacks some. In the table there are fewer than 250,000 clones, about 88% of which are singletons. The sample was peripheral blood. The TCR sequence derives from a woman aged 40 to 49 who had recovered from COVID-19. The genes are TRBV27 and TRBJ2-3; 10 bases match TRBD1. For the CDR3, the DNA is TGTGCCAGCAGTGCACAGACAGGGGGCGTAGATACGCAGTATTTT. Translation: CASSAQTGGVDTQYF.